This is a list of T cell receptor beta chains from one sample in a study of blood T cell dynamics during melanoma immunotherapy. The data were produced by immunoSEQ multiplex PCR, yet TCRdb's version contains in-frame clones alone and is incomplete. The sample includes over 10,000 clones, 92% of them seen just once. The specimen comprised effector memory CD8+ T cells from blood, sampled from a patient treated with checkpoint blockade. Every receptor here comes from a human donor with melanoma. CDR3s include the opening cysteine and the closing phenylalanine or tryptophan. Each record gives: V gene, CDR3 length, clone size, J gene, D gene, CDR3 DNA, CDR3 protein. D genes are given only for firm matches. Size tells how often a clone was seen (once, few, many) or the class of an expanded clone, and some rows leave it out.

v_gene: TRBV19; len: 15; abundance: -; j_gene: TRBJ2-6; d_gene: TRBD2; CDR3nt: TGTGCCAGTAGTATTAGCGGGGTTGGGGCCAACGTCCTGACTTTC; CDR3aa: CASSISGVGANVLTF
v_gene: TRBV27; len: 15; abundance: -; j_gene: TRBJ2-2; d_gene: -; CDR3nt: TGTGCCAGCAGTTTAGGAATCCAGAACACCGGGGAGCTGTTTTTT; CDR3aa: CASSLGIQNTGELFF
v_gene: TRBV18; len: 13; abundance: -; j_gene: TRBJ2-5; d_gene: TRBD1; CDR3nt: TGTGCCAGCTCACTGACAGGGTTGGAGACCCAGTACTTC; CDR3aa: CASSLTGLETQYF
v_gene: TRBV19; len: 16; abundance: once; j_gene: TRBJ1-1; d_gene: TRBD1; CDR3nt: TGTGCCAGTAGTGCCCTTGACAGGGGGCTAAACACTGAAGCTTTCTTT; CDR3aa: CASSALDRGLNTEAFF
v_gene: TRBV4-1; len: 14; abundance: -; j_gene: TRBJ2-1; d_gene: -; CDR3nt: TGCGCCAGCAGCCAAGTTTACGGGTCGAATGAGCAGTTCTTC; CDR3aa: CASSQVYGSNEQFF
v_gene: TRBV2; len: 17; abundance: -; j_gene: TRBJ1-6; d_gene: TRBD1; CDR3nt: TGTGCCTGCAGTGCGAACGATGCCGGGACAGGGGGTTTTCCCCTCCACTTT; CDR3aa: CACSANDAGTGGFPLHF
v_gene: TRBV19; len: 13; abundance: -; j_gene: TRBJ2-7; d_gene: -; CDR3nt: TGTGCCAGTAGTCAGGGAGACGATTACGAGCAGTACTTC; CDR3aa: CASSQGDDYEQYF
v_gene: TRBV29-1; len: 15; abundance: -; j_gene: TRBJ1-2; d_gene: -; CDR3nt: TGCAGCGTAGACAACTATAAGGACATCAACTATGGCTACACCTTC; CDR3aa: CSVDNYKDINYGYTF
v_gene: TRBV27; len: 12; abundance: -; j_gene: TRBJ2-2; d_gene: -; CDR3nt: TGTGCCAGCAGTTCAGTGACCGGGGAGCTGTTTTTT; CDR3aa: CASSSVTGELFF
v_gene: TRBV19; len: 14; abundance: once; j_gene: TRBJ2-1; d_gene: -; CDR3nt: TGTGCCAGTAGTATAGATCATTGGGGGAATGAGCAGTTCTTC; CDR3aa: CASSIDHWGNEQFF
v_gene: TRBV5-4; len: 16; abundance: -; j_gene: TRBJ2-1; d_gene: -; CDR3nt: TGTGCCAGCAGCTTGGTAACAGGGAGAAAATACAATGAGCAGTTCTTC; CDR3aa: CASSLVTGRKYNEQFF
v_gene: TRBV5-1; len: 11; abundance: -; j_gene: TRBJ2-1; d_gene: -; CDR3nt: TGCGCCAGCAGCTTGGGGAATGAGCAGTTCTTC; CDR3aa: CASSLGNEQFF
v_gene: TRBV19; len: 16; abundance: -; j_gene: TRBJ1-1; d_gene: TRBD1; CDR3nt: TGTGCCAGTAGGTTTGGCGCAGGGGGTAAGAACACTGAAGCTTTCTTT; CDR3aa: CASRFGAGGKNTEAFF
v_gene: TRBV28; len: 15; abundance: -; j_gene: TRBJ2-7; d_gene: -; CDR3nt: TGTGCCAGCAGTTTATATAGTGTCAGTAACAACGAGCAGTACTTC; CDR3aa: CASSLYSVSNNEQYF
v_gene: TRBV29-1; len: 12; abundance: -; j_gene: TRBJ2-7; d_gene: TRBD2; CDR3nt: TGCAGCGTTGGAGGCGGGAGCTACGAGCAGTACTTC; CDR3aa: CSVGGGSYEQYF
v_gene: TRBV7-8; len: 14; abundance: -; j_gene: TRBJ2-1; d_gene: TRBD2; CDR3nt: TGTGCCAGCAGCTTATTAGCGGGAGGAGAGGAGCAGTTCTTC; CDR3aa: CASSLLAGGEEQFF
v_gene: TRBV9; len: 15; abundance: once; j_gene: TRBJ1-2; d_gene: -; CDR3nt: TGTGCCAGCAGCGTAGAGCCAGGATTCCAGGGAACGGGGACCTTC; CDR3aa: CASSVEPGFQGTGTF
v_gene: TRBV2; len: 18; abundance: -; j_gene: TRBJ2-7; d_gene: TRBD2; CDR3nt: TGTGCCAGCAGTGCAGGACCTAGCGGGAGTATAGCGTCCTACGAGCAGTACTTC; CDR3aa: CASSAGPSGSIASYEQYF
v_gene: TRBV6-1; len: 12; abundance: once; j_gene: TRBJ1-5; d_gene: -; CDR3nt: TGTGCCAGCAGTGAAGCGAGTCAGCCCCAGCATTTT; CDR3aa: CASSEASQPQHF
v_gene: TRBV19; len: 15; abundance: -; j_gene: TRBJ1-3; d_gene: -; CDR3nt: TGTGCCAGTAGTATTACAGGGTCATCCGGAAACACCATATATTTT; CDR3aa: CASSITGSSGNTIYF
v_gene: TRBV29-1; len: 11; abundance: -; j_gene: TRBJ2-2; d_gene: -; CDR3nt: TGCAGCGTTTCGGACACCGGGGAGCTGTTTTTT; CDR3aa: CSVSDTGELFF
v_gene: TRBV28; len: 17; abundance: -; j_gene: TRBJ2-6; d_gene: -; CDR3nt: TGTGCCAGCAGTCGAACGGCTTTCGGTTCTGGGGCCAACGTCCTGACTTTC; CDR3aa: CASSRTAFGSGANVLTF
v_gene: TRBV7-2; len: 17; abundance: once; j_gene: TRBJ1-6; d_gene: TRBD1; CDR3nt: TGTGCCAGCAGCTTTATATCCCTGACAGGGGGTATTTCACCCCTCCACTTT; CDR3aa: CASSFISLTGGISPLHF
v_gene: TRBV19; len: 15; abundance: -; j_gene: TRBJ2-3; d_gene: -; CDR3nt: TGTGCCAGTAGTATTGGCAGTAGTTGGGCAGATACGCAGTATTTT; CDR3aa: CASSIGSSWADTQYF
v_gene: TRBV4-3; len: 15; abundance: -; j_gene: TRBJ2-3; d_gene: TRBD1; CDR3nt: TGCGCCAGCAGCCTCACGCAGGGGGCAGGGGATACGCAGTATTTT; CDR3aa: CASSLTQGAGDTQYF
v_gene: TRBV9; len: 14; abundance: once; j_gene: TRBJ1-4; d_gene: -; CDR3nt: TGTGCCAGCAGCGTATCGGGTGTAGGGGAAAAACTGTTTTTT; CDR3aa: CASSVSGVGEKLFF
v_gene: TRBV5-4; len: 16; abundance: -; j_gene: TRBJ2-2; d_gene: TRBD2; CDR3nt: TGTGCCAGCAGCTTGGTACCCTCAGCGGGATACGGGGAGCTGTTTTTT; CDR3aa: CASSLVPSAGYGELFF
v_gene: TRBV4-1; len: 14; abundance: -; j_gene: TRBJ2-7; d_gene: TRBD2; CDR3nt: TGCGCCAGCAGCCAAGATCAACTAGCGGGCGAGCAGTACTTC; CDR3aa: CASSQDQLAGEQYF
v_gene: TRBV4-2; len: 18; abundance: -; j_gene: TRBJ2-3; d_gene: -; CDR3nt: TGTGCCAGCAGCCAAGATCCCTCTGGGGGAGGTACCACAGATACGCAGTATTTT; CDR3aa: CASSQDPSGGGTTDTQYF
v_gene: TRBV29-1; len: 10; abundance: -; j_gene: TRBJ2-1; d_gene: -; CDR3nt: TGCAGCGTTGAAGGCAATGAGCAGTTCTTC; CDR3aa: CSVEGNEQFF
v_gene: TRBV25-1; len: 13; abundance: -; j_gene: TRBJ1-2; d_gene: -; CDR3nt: TGTGCCAGCAACGGAGATTATAACTATGGCTACACCTTC; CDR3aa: CASNGDYNYGYTF
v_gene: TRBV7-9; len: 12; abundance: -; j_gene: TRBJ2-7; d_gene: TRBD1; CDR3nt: TGTGCCAGCAGCCGGGGACAGAGCGAGCAGTACTTC; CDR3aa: CASSRGQSEQYF
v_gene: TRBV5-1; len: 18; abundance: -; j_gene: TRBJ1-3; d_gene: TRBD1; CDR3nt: TGCGCCAGCAGCGGGGGGACAGGGACCGGCCTATCTGGAAACACCATATATTTT; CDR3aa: CASSGGTGTGLSGNTIYF
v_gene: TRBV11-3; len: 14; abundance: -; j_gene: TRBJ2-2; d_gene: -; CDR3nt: TGTGCCAGCAGCTTAGGCACTAGTACCGGGGAGCTGTTTTTT; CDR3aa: CASSLGTSTGELFF
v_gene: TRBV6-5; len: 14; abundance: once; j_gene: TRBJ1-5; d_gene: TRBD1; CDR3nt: TGTGCCAGCAGGGACAGGGTGGGGGGTCAGCCCCAGCATTTT; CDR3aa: CASRDRVGGQPQHF
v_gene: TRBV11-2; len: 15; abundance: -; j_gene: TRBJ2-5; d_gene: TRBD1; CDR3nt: TGTGCCAGCAGCCCGGCAGGGGGCATGGAAGAGACCCAGTACTTC; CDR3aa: CASSPAGGMEETQYF
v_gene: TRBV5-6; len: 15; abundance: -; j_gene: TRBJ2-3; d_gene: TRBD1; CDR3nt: TGTGCCAGCAGCTTGGAAGGGGGCTTTCGAGATACGCAGTATTTT; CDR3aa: CASSLEGGFRDTQYF
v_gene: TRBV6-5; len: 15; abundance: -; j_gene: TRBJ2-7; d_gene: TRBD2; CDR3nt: TGTGCCAGCAGTTACTTGGGAGGGCACACAAACGAGCAGTACTTC; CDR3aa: CASSYLGGHTNEQYF
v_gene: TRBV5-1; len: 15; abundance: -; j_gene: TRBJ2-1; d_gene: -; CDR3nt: TGCGCCAGCAGCCTTCTGGACATAGGGGCAAGGGAGCAGTTCTTC; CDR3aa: CASSLLDIGAREQFF
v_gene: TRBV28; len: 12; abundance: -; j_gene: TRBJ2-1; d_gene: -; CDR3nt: TGTGCCAGCAGTTTATGGTCTGCCTGGCAGTTCTTC; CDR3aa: CASSLWSAWQFF
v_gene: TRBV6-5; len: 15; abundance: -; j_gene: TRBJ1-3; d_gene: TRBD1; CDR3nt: TGTGCCAGCAGTTCATGGACAGGGCCTGGAAACACCATATATTTT; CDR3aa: CASSSWTGPGNTIYF
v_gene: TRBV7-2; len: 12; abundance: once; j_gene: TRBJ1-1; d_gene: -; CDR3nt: TGTGCCAGCAGCTTGATAAACACTGAAGCTTTCTTT; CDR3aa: CASSLINTEAFF
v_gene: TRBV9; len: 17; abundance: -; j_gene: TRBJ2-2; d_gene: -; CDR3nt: TGTGCCAGCAGCGTACGGTTTGACGGAGCGAACACCGGGGAGCTGTTTTTT; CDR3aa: CASSVRFDGANTGELFF
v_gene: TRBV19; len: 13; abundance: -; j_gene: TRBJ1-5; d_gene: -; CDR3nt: TGTGCCAGTAGTATAGAAGGGGTTCAGCCCCAGCATTTT; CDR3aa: CASSIEGVQPQHF
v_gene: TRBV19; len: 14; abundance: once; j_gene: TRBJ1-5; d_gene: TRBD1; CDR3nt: TGTGCCAGTAGTATCGGGACAGTTGAGCAGCCCCAGCATTTT; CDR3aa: CASSIGTVEQPQHF
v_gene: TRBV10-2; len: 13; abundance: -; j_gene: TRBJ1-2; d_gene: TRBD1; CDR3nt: TGCGCCAGCAGCACAGGACAGGACTATGGCTACACCTTC; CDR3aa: CASSTGQDYGYTF
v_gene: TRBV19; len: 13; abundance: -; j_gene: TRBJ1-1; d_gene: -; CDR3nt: TGTGCCAGTAGTCCCCGCGGGAACACTGAAGCTTTCTTT; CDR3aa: CASSPRGNTEAFF
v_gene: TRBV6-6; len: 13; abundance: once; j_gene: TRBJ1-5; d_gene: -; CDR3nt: TGTGCCAGCAGTTACTCGGGGCGTCAGCCCCAGCATTTT; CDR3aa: CASSYSGRQPQHF
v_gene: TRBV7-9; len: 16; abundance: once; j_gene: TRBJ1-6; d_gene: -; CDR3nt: TGTGCCAGCAGCTTAGGACAGGACCCGGTAGATTCACCCCTCCACTTT; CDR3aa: CASSLGQDPVDSPLHF
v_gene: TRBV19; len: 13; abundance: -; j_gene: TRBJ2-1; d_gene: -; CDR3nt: TGTGCCAGTAGCACCTGGGGGCCCAATGAGCAGTTCTTC; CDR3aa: CASSTWGPNEQFF
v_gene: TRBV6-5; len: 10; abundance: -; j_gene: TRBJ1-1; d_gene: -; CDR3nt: TGTGCCAGCAGAGAGGGGCCCGCTTTCTTT; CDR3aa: CASREGPAFF